The text below deals with one TCR beta chain. Its antigen remains unidentified. At the DNA level, this CDR3 is encoded by other sequences in the same sample as well. This record comes from a study of OX40 agonist ivuxolimab in advanced cancers. Study at large: Earlier treatment with anti-PD-1, anti-PD-L1 or anti-CTLA-4 was permitted, and approximately 38% had received some. Study outcomes and limitations: Nonresponders, in some cases, also had low normalized T-cell clonal expansion. Partly responding patients at 0.1-3.0 mg/kg showed some of the smallest clonal expansion.

Patients who had autoimmune disease history or got systemic immunosuppression were left out. The CDR3 runs 15 residues. Per the germline V gene, CDR1 is SGHRS and CDR2 is YFSETQ. Trimming pared 0 bases from V and 6 bases from J, leaving 15 bases between. Using immunoSEQ multiplex PCR, the repertoire was profiled, and TCRdb retains in-frame clones only, with some absent. The data hold about 50,000 clones, with approximately 90% observed a single time. The sample in question was CD4+ or CD8+ T cells sorted from blood, obtained in a trial of the OX40 agonist ivuxolimab. This clonotype originated in an adult with an advanced solid tumor such as melanoma, head and neck, liver or kidney cancer. J is TRBJ1-1 and V is TRBV5-1; D gene ambiguous. CDR3 DNA: TGCGCCAGCAGCTTGGATCCATCGGAGAAGGCTGAAGCTTTCTTT. The encoded protein is CASSLDPSEKAEAFF.